This is a list of T cell receptor beta chains from one sample in a study of vaccination and CD4 T cells after COVID-19. TCRdb re-derived calls from the PCR reads in MiXCR, one entry per CDR3 protein. This sample carries about 20,000 distinct CDR3 sequences, roughly three fifths of them seen once, and the ten largest clones take 8.5% to 10%. What these receptors recognize is not known. The sample in question was CD4+ T cells from blood, cultured in vitro, obtained after SARS-CoV-2 vaccination. Receptors were obtained from a human donor who had recovered from COVID-19. Each CDR3 is given with its conserved first and last residue. A D gene is named only where the DNA matches it firmly. Size is stated for part of the rows, as once, few or many counts, or as a class when the clone is expanded.

CDR3 DNA | CDR3 protein | J gene | D gene | clone size | V gene
TGCAGTGCTAGAGTGAGGGTGGGTCGCACTGAAGCTTTCTTT | CSARVRVGRTEAFF | TRBJ1-1 | . | few | TRBV20-1
TGTGCCAGCAGTCGAACGAACTCTGGAAACACCATATATTTT | CASSRTNSGNTIYF | TRBJ1-3 | . | . | TRBV12-3/TRBV12-4
TGTGCCAGCAGCCCAATGGGGGTGGAAAAACTGTTTTTT | CASSPMGVEKLFF | TRBJ1-4 | . | few | TRBV7-2
TGTGCCAGCAGGGGCCTCGATCCTAGCTATGGCTACACCTTC | CASRGLDPSYGYTF | TRBJ1-2 | . | . | TRBV27
TGTGCCAGCAGCTTTGTACAGGGCGCCGGGGAGCTGTTTTTT | CASSFVQGAGELFF | TRBJ2-2 | . | . | TRBV7-2
TGTGCCAGTAGTATGCCTGGAAACACCATATATTTT | CASSMPGNTIYF | TRBJ1-3 | . | once | TRBV19
TGTGCCAGCAGCTTAGGAGGTTTCGGAAACACCATATATTTT | CASSLGGFGNTIYF | TRBJ1-3 | . | . | TRBV7-9
TGTGCCTGGAGTCAAGAGGCAGGGGGAGTGAACTATGGCTACACCTTC | CAWSQEAGGVNYGYTF | TRBJ1-2 | TRBD1 | . | TRBV30
TGCGCCAGCAGCTTGAAGTGGCGGCAAGAGACCCAGTACTTC | CASSLKWRQETQYF | TRBJ2-5 | . | . | TRBV5-1
TGCAGTGCTAGGTCCGGACAGAACACTGAAGCTTTCTTT | CSARSGQNTEAFF | TRBJ1-1 | . | . | TRBV20-1
TGTGCCAGCAGTCAGCAGGTCGGGAATCAGCCCCAGCATTTT | CASSQQVGNQPQHF | TRBJ1-5 | . | . | TRBV28
TGTGCCACCAGTGACCCGGGACTAGCGGGAGGATTTAGGAGCTCCTACAATGAGCAGTTCTTC | CATSDPGLAGGFRSSYNEQFF | TRBJ2-1 | TRBD2 | . | TRBV24-1
TGTGCCAGCAGTTGGTCAGGACGAAACACTGAAGCTTTCTTT | CASSWSGRNTEAFF | TRBJ1-1 | . | once | TRBV12-3/TRBV12-4
TGTGCCAGCAGTTTCTGGACTAGCGGGGGTTCCTATGCGAACACCGGGGAGCTGTTTTTT | CASSFWTSGGSYANTGELFF | TRBJ2-2 | TRBD2 | . | TRBV6-2/TRBV6-3
TGTGCCACCAGTGATGGGGTAGCGGCCGGGGAGCTGTTTTTT | CATSDGVAAGELFF | TRBJ2-2 | . | . | TRBV24-1
TGTGCCATGGGGACAGGGCTAGAAGGAAACACCATATATTTT | CAMGTGLEGNTIYF | TRBJ1-3 | TRBD1 | . | TRBV10-3
TGTGCCAGTAGTCCCCCGTGGGGGGAGAGGAGTTCGAGCAATCAGCCCCAGCATTTT | CASSPPWGERSSSNQPQHF | TRBJ1-5 | . | few | TRBV19
TGTGCCAGTAGTATCCCGGGACAGGGGGCAATCCCCTATGGCGAGCAGTACTTC | CASSIPGQGAIPYGEQYF | TRBJ2-7 | TRBD1 | . | TRBV19
TGCAGTGCTGCAACTAGGGACAGGGGGATCCCCGGGGAGCTGTTTTTT | CSAATRDRGIPGELFF | TRBJ2-2 | TRBD1 | few | TRBV20-1
TGCAGCGTCCGACAGGGGGGGACAGATACGCAGTATTTT | CSVRQGGTDTQYF | TRBJ2-3 | TRBD1 | large | TRBV29-1
TGTGCCAGCAGCTCCGGACTAGCGGGGGGGTTGGCCGAGACCCAGTACTTC | CASSSGLAGGLAETQYF | TRBJ2-5 | TRBD2 | . | TRBV7-2
TGTGCCAGCAGTTTCCGACTCTACTACGAGCAGTACTTC | CASSFRLYYEQYF | TRBJ2-7 | . | once | TRBV28
TGTGCCAGTAGTCTCCGGACTAATTTAGCCAACATTCAGTACTTC | CASSLRTNLANIQYF | TRBJ2-4 | . | . | TRBV19
TGTGCCAGCAGCCCCGGGCCGGGCGGCTATGGCTACACCTTC | CASSPGPGGYGYTF | TRBJ1-2 | . | . | TRBV5-4
TGTGCCAGCAGCGAACGACTAGCGAACCACAATGAGCAGTTCTTC | CASSERLANHNEQFF | TRBJ2-1 | TRBD2 | . | TRBV2
TGTGCCAGCAGTTTGGACAGCTATGGCTACACCTTC | CASSLDSYGYTF | TRBJ1-2 | . | . | TRBV6-2/TRBV6-3
TGTGCCACCTTTTCGACAGGGTCCTACAATGAGCAGTTCTTC | CATFSTGSYNEQFF | TRBJ2-1 | TRBD1 | . | TRBV10-3
TGTGCCAGCAGTTCAGGGACCCTTAATTCACCCCTCCACTTT | CASSSGTLNSPLHF | TRBJ1-6 | . | once | TRBV28
TGCAGTGCTAGGACAGGGCCCTACGAGCAGTACTTC | CSARTGPYEQYF | TRBJ2-7 | TRBD1 | few | TRBV20-1
TGTGCCAGTACCAGGACATACAATCAGCCCCAGCATTTT | CASTRTYNQPQHF | TRBJ1-5 | . | few | TRBV19
TGTGCCAGCAGGGTGACAGGGATCCACGAGCAGTACTTC | CASRVTGIHEQYF | TRBJ2-7 | TRBD1 | . | TRBV2
TGTGCCAGCAGCTTAACGGTCGGACCTTCCTTGGGGCAGTTCTTC | CASSLTVGPSLGQFF | TRBJ2-1 | . | few | TRBV7-2
TGTGCCAGCAGTTTCGGGTCGGACACCGGGGAGCTGTTTTTT | CASSFGSDTGELFF | TRBJ2-2 | . | . | TRBV12-3/TRBV12-4
TGTGCCAGCAGAGACAGGCCCGCAGGCAATCAGCCCCAGCATTTT | CASRDRPAGNQPQHF | TRBJ1-5 | . | few | TRBV6-1
TGCAGTGCGACTCGAGGGACTAGCGGGTACGAGCAGTACTTC | CSATRGTSGYEQYF | TRBJ2-7 | TRBD2 | . | TRBV20-1
TGTGCCAGCAGCTTAGTTCTTGCCCAGCGGGGACCCTACGAGCAGTACTTC | CASSLVLAQRGPYEQYF | TRBJ2-7 | TRBD2 | . | TRBV7-2
TGTGCCAGCAGCCCGAGGCAGGGGGCTAGCGCTCACTCCTACGAGCAGTACTTC | CASSPRQGASAHSYEQYF | TRBJ2-7 | TRBD1 | . | TRBV7-8
TGTGCCAGCAGAGAGGCCGGGACGGGAAACTATGGCTACACCTTC | CASREAGTGNYGYTF | TRBJ1-2 | . | few | TRBV6-1
TGTGCCAGCAGCCGCCAGCTGGACACTGAAGCTTTCTTT | CASSRQLDTEAFF | TRBJ1-1 | . | . | TRBV9
TGTGCCAGCAGTAGGAGTCAGGGGGGTGGAGAGACCCAGTACTTC | CASSRSQGGGETQYF | TRBJ2-5 | . | . | TRBV25-1
TGTGCCAGCAGCTCCACAACCGATAATTCACCCCTCCACTTT | CASSSTTDNSPLHF | TRBJ1-6 | . | . | TRBV11-2
TGTGCCAGTAGTAAAAGACAGGGGGGTGATACGCAGTATTTT | CASSKRQGGDTQYF | TRBJ2-3 | TRBD1 | . | TRBV19
TGTGCCAGCACCGGGGGGGAGTCCACGCAGTACTTC | CASTGGESTQYF | TRBJ2-7 | TRBD2 | . | TRBV27
TGTGCCACCAGCAGAGGGCCCAGCGGTCCTAGCACAGATACGCAGTATTTT | CATSRGPSGPSTDTQYF | TRBJ2-3 | . | . | TRBV15
TGTGCCAGCAGTTTTGAGTCGGCGGGTGGGTATAGTCAGCCCCAGCATTTT | CASSFESAGGYSQPQHF | TRBJ1-5 | . | few | TRBV12-3/TRBV12-4
TGTGCCAGCAGTGAATATCCCGGTGGCTACACCTTC | CASSEYPGGYTF | TRBJ1-2 | . | . | TRBV25-1
TGTGCCAGCAGCTTATTGCGGGGGAGTGAGCAGTTCTTC | CASSLLRGSEQFF | TRBJ2-1 | TRBD2 | few | TRBV7-3
TGTGCCAGTAGTCCTTGGACAGGGGGAAGCAATCAGCCCCAGCATTTT | CASSPWTGGSNQPQHF | TRBJ1-5 | TRBD1 | . | TRBV19
TGTGCCAGCAGCATTGGACTAGCGGGAGGGCCTACCAAAAACATTCAGTACTTC | CASSIGLAGGPTKNIQYF | TRBJ2-4 | TRBD2 | . | TRBV27
TGTGCCAGCAGAGGACAGGGGAACACTGAAGCTTTCTTT | CASRGQGNTEAFF | TRBJ1-1 | TRBD1 | . | TRBV12-3/TRBV12-4
TGTGCCAGCAGCTTACTCCCGGAGACCGAGCAGTACTTC | CASSLLPETEQYF | TRBJ2-7 | . | . | TRBV7-9
TGCAGTGCTAGTCCCACTAGCGGGAGAGCAGATACGCAGTATTTT | CSASPTSGRADTQYF | TRBJ2-3 | TRBD2 | few | TRBV20-1
TGCGCCAGCAGCTTGGTCCGGGGACTCGGGGACAATGAGCAGTTCTTC | CASSLVRGLGDNEQFF | TRBJ2-1 | . | . | TRBV5-1
TGTGCCAGCAGTTACTTCTCTTCACCCCTCCACTTT | CASSYFSSPLHF | TRBJ1-6 | . | . | TRBV6-5
TGTGCCAGCAGCTTAGCCCCCCCGGGACTAGCGGGAGCAGATACGCAGTATTTT | CASSLAPPGLAGADTQYF | TRBJ2-3 | TRBD2 | . | TRBV7-6
TGTGCCACCAGGCCCCCTTTATATGGAGGCAATCAGCCCCAGCATTTT | CATRPPLYGGNQPQHF | TRBJ1-5 | . | . | TRBV28
TGCAGTGCCCGTATACCGGGACAGGGGAATGAAAAACTGTTTTTT | CSARIPGQGNEKLFF | TRBJ1-4 | TRBD1 | . | TRBV20-1
TGTGCCAGCAGTTACGCGGACAGGGGAGTACCCCTCCACTTT | CASSYADRGVPLHF | TRBJ1-6 | TRBD1 | . | TRBV6-5
TGTGCCAGCAGCTTGCGCGGGGGCAATGAGCAGTTCTTC | CASSLRGGNEQFF | TRBJ2-1 | TRBD2 | . | TRBV7-7
TGTGCCGCAAACTCCGGTTATAGCGATGGCTACACCTTC | CAANSGYSDGYTF | TRBJ1-2 | . | . | TRBV10-3